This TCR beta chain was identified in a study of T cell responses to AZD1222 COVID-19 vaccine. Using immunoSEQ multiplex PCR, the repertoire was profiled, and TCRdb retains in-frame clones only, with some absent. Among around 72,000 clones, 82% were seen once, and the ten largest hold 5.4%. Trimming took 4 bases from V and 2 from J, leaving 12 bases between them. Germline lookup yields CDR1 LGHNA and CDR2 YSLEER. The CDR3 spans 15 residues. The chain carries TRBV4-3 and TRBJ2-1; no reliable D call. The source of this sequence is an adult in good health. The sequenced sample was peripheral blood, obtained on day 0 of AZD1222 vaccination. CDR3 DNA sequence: TGCGCCAGCAGCCTCTACCCCGACACCTACAATGAGCAGTTCTTC. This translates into CASSLYPDTYNEQFF.